Following are 7 T cell receptor beta chains from one sample sequenced in a study of T cells after yellow fever vaccination. TCRdb fed the 5' RACE reads into MiXCR, producing one record per CDR3 protein. The repertoire holds some 390,000 distinct CDR3 sequences, with about 19% as singletons. Sequencing was performed on PBMCs, taken before the yellow fever booster vaccination. The receptors derive from a man between 18 and 29 years old who received the YFV17D yellow fever vaccine.

This clonotype turned up a few times. The rearrangement links TRBV15 to TRBJ1-1; D not resolved. V dropped 0 bases and J dropped 2 bases, with 7 bases sitting between them. CDR3 length: 14 residues. Germline loops: CDR1 LNHNV, CDR2 YYDKDF (reference sequence). The CDR3 sequence is CATSREMGNTEAFF. DNA of the CDR3: TGTGCCACCAGCAGAGAGATGGGTAACACTGAAGCTTTCTTT.

Many counts were recorded for this clonotype. The genes are TRBV18 and TRBJ1-5; D may be TRBD1 (5 bases). CDR3 size: 13 residues. V shed 4 bases and J shed 1 base, with 5 bases lying between them. Germline V gene sequence: CDR1 KGHSH, CDR2 LQKENI. The CDR3 DNA follows: TGTGCCAGCTCACGGGACAGCAATCAGCCCCAGCATTTT. It specifies CASSRDSNQPQHF.

In its sample, this clonotype was seen a few times. This sequence joins TRBV20-1 and TRBJ2-3, with a possible D match to TRBD2 (5 bases). Looked up from germline, CDR1 is DFQATT and CDR2 is SNEGSKA (reference sequence). The germline V and J ends were trimmed by 2 bases and 1 base, with 7 bases remaining between them. The CDR3 extends over 13 amino acids. The CDR3 here is CSARLEGTDTQYF. CDR3 coding DNA: TGCAGTGCTAGATTGGAGGGCACAGATACGCAGTATTTT.

On this clonotype itself: A much larger clone lies a single base off, so this may be a read error. The rearrangement joins TRBV18 to TRBJ1-1; D remains unclear. The CDR3 length is 12 residues. V was pared by 2 bases and J by 1 base, with 2 bases between. From germline, CDR1 is KGHSH and CDR2 LQKENI. The CDR3 region is CASSPWNTEAFF. The CDR3, as DNA: TGTGCCAGCTCACCATGGAACACTGAAGCTTTCTTT.

The chain combines TRBV18 with TRBJ1-6; no firm D call. V shed 3 bases and J shed 6 bases, with 18 bases lying between them. The CDR3 length is 17 residues. CDR1 and CDR2 from the germline V gene are KGHSH and LQKENI. The CDR3 is CASSPADGVNGNSPLHF. CDR3 coding DNA: TGTGCCAGCTCACCTGCGGACGGTGTGAATGGTAATTCACCCCTCCACTTT.

This clonotype was detected a few times. The J gene is TRBJ1-2, the V gene TRBV20-1; D is unclear. Trimming shortened V by 6 bases and J by 4 bases, and 9 bases separated the two germline ends. The CDR3 totals 11 residues. Germline-derived CDR1 and CDR2 are DFQATT and SNEGSKA (reference sequence). The CDR3 DNA reads TGCAGTGCCACAGAGCGCTATGGCTACACCTTC. Its protein product is CSATERYGYTF.

The genes are TRBV11-2 and TRBJ2-1; the match to TRBD2 covers 7 bases. This CDR3 contains 15 residues. Germline V gene sequence: CDR1 SGHAT, CDR2 FQNNGV. J was trimmed by 6 bases and V by 0 bases; bases with no gene match: 5. CDR3 nucleotide sequence: TGTGCCAGCAGCTTAGAAGCGGGGATAAGCAATGAGCAGTTCTTC. It yields the protein CASSLEAGISNEQFF.